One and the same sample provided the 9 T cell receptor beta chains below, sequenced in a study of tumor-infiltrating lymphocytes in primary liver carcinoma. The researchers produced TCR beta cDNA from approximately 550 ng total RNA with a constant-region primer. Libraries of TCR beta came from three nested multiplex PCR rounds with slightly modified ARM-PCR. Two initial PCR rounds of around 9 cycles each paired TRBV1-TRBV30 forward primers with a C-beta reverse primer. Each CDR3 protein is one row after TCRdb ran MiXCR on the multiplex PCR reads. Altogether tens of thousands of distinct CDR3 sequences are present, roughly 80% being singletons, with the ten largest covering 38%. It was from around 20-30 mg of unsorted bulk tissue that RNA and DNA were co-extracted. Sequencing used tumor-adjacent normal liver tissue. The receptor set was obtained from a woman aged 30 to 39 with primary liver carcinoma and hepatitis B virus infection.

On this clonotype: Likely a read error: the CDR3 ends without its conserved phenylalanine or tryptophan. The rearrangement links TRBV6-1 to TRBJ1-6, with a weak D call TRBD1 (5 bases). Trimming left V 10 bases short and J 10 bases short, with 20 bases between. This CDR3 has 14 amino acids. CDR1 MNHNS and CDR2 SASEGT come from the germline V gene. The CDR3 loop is CAIYSGTENSPLHY. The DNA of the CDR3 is TGTGCCATCTATTCCGGGACGGAGAACTCACCCCTCCACTAT.

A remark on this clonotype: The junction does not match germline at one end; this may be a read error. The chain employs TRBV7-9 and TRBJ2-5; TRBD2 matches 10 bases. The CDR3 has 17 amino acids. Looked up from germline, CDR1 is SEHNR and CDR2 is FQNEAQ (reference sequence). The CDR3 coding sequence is TGTGCCAGCAACCCAACAAGACTAGCGGGCGGGCGGGAGACCCAGTACTTT. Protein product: CASNPTRLAGGRETQYF.

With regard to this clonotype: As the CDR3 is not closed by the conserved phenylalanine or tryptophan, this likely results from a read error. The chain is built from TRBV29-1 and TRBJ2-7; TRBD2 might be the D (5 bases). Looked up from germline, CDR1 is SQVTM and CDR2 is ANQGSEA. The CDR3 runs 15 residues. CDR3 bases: TGCAGGGCCACTCGGGAAGATAAGGATTACTACGAGCAGTACTTG. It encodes CRATREDKDYYEQYL.

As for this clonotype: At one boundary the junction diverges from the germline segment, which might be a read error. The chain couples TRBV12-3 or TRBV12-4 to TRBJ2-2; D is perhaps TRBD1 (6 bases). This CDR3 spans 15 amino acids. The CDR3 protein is CASRGWDTNTREQFF. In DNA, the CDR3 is TGTGCCAGCCGGGGATGGGACACGAACACCAGGGAGCAGTTTTTT.

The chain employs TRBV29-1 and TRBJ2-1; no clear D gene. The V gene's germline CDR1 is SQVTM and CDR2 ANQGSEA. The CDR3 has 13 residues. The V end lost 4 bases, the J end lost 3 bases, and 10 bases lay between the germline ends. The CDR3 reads CSVVWHDYNEQFF. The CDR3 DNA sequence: TGCAGCGTTGTGTGGCATGACTACAATGAGCAGTTCTTC.

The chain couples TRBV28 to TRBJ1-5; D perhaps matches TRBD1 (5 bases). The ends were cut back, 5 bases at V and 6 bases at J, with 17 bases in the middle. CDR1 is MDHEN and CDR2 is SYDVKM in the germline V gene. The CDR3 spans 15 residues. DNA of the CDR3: TGTGCCAGCAGTACCTGGACGGGGGAGGTTCAGCCCCAGCATTTT. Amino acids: CASSTWTGEVQPQHF.

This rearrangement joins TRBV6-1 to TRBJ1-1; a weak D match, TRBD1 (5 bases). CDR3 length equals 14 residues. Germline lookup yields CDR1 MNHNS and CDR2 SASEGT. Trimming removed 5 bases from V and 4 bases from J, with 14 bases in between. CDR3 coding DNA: TGTGCCAGCAGTCCCTCTTGCGGGGGCACTGAAGCTTTCTTT. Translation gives CASSPSCGGTEAFF.

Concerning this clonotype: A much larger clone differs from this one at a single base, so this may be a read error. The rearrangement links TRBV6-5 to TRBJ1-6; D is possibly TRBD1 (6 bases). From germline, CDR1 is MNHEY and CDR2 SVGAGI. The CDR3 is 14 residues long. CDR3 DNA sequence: TGTGCCAGCAGTTATGCGGGGGCCCAATCACCCTTCCACTTT. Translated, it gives CASSYAGAQSPFHF.

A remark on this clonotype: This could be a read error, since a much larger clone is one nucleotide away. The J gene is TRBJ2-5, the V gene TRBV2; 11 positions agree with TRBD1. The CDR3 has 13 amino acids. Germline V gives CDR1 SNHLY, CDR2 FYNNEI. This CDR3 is CASRGTGGETKYF. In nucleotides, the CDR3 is TGTGCCAGCAGAGGGACAGGGGGAGAGACCAAGTACTTC.